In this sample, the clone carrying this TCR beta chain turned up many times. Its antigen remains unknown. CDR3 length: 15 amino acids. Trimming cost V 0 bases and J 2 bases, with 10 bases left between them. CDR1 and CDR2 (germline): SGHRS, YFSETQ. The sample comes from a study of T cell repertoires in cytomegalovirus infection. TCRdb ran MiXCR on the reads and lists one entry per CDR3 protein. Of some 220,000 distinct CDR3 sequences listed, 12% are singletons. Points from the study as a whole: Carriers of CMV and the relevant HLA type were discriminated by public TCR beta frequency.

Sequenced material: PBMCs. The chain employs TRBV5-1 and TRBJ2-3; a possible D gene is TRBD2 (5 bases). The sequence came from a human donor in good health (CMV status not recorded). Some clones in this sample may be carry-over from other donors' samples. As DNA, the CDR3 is TGCGCCAGCAGCTTGGGTGGGAGTTTCACAGATACGCAGTATTTT. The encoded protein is CASSLGGSFTDTQYF.